The T cell receptor (beta chain) under discussion was sequenced for a study of regulatory T cells in long-lasting Graves disease. Time point denoted: newly diagnosed GD, antithyroid drugs for less than 3 months. After RNA was extracted from PBMCs, the TCR library was made from it. The ends were cut back, 10 bases at V and 0 bases at J, with 8 bases in the middle. This CDR3 has 12 residues. Germline lookup yields CDR1 SGHTA and CDR2 FQGTGA. General study results and limits: Small sample size may have lowered accuracy. Favoring TRBV28, TRBJ1-2 and TRBJ2-5 was a feature seen in persistent disease.

This clonotype was seen ten or more times. Its antigen remains unidentified. Arm-PCR of CDR3 regions and iRepertoire HTBI primers were used to build TCR beta libraries. MiXCR, run by TCRdb on the multiplex PCR reads, gives a single entry per CDR3 protein. The sample yields some 230,000 distinct CDR3 sequences, around 18% seen once. This clonotype originated in a female donor with Graves disease. V and J are TRBV7-3 and TRBJ2-3; D is uncertain. The sequences come from peripheral blood mononuclear cells (PBMCs), collected at new diagnosis, from a patient treated with antithyroid drugs. The CDR3 sequence: CATAGSTDTQYF. The CDR3 DNA reads TGTGCCACGGCAGGAAGCACAGATACGCAGTATTTT. Full variable domain (missing parts from reference TRBV7-3 and TRBJ2-3): GAGVSQTPSNKVTEKGKYVELRCDPISGHTALYWYRQSLGQGPEFLIYFQGTGAADDSGLPNDRFFAVRPEGSVSTLKIQRTERGDSAVYLCATAGSTDTQYFGPGTRLTVL.